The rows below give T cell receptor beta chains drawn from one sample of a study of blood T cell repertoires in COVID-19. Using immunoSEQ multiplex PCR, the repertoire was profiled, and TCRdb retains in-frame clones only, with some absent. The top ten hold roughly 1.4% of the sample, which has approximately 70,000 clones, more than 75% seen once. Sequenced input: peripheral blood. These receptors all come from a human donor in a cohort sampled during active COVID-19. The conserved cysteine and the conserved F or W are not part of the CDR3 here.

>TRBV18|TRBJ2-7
ASSPQTSPNEQY
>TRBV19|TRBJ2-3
ASSSGTSGRLSDTQY
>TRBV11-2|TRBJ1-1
ASSLGSLRRFTEAF
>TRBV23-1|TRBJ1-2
ASSQYRQYGYT
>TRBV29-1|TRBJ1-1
SVEWQVNTEAF
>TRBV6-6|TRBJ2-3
ASSYQAGRDTQY
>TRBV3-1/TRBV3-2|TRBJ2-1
ASSQDGVYNEQF
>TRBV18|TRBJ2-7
ASSPPLAGAPYEQY
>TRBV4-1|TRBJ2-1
ASSQEWPSEKF
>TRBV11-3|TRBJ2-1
ASSLEGAGGWNEQF
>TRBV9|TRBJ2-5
ARLLETQY
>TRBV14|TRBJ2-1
ASSQGRTSGRVNEQF
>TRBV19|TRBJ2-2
ASTPNVVLMNTGELF
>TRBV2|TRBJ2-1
ASGERGGIYNEQF
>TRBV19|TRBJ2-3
ASSPLSHRDITDTQY
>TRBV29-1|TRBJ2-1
SVDGGSFYNEQF
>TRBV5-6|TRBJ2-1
ASSLVGRDNEQF
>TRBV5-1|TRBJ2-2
ASSSSTSGVNTGELF
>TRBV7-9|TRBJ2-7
ASSLSDRDEQY
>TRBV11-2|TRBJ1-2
ASSLSLANYGYT
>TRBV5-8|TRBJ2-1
ASSAGTSGYNEQF
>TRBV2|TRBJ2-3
ASRTSGADTQY
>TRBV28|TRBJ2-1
ASSPGALPDNEQF
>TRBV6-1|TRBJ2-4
ASSEIMGVVAKNIQY
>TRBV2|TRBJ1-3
ASSVWGGSRNTIY
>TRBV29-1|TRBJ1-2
SVDLQGSPLANYGYT
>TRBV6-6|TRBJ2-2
ASDVEGAGELF
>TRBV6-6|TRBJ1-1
ASTWDRDTEAF
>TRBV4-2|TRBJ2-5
ASSQVPREGEETQY
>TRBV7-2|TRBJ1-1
ASSPDRVSITEAF
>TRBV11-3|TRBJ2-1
ASSSTYRDTGVNEQF
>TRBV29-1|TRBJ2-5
SVEAATSGRETQY
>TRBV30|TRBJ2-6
AWSRDRVGTGANVLT
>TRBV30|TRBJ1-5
AWSGGVDGSNQPQH
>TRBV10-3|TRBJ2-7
AIGRTSGIEQY
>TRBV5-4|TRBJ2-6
ASSLRGPGANVLT
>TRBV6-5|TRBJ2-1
ASRQTSGRALEQF
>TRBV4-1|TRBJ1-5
ASSRHPSGEGSNQPQH
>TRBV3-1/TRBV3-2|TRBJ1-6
ASSQWAAPNNSPLH
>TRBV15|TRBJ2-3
ATSRGLAGAQDTQY
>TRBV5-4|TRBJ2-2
ASSRGTGELF
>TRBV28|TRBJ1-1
ASRQAAHEAF
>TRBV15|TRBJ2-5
ATSRFGPAGETQY
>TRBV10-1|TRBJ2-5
ASSGTSGGQETQY